Following are 20 T cell receptor beta chains from one sample sequenced in a study of T cells after yellow fever vaccination. TCRdb re-derived calls from the 5' RACE reads in MiXCR, one entry per CDR3 protein. In the table there are around 600,000 distinct CDR3 sequences, more than 9% of which are singletons. The sequenced sample was PBMCs, obtained on the day of the yellow fever booster vaccination. Receptor source: a man aged 30 to 39 who received the YFV17D yellow fever vaccine.

This clonotype was observed a handful of times. The chain uses TRBV29-1 and TRBJ1-1, with D tentatively TRBD1 (6 bases). This CDR3 comprises 13 residues. V lost 4 bases to trimming and J lost 5 bases, with 14 bases between them. Germline CDR1 reads SQVTM; CDR2 reads ANQGSEA. Written as DNA, the CDR3 is TGCAGCGTTGCGGGAGGGGGGGAGACTGAAGCTTTCTTT. Translated, it gives CSVAGGGETEAFF.

The sample holds a few counts of this clonotype. The junction and the germline gene differ at one end; a read error may be behind it. The V gene is TRBV4-3, the J gene TRBJ1-6; 7 bases align to TRBD1. Germline V gene data show CDR1 as LGHNA and CDR2 as YSLEER. This CDR3 region has 17 residues. CDR3: CASTQKGTARNNSPLHF. The DNA for the CDR3 is TGCGCCAGCACCCAAAAAGGGACAGCTCGGAACAATTCACCCCTCCACTTT.

This clonotype appeared many times. The junction and the germline gene differ at one end; a read error may be behind it. This CDR3 reads CASSSTGSSYNEQFF. CDR3 nucleotides: TGTGCTAGCAGCTCAACAGGGAGCTCCTACAATGAGCAGTTCTTC. V and J are TRBV7-2 and TRBJ2-1; D may be TRBD1 (6 bases). The CDR3 totals 15 residues. The germline V gene has CDR1 SGHTA and CDR2 FQGNSA.

The rearrangement joins TRBV20-1 to TRBJ1-4, with a possible D match to TRBD1 (5 bases). V dropped 6 bases and J dropped 15 bases, with 17 bases sitting between them. The germline V gene has CDR1 DFQATT and CDR2 SNEGSKA (reference sequence). The CDR3 runs to 11 residues. CDR3 coding DNA: TGCAGTGCGGGGGGGGTAACCCAGGTGTTTTTT. It encodes CSAGGVTQVFF.

This rearrangement joins TRBV10-1 to TRBJ2-5, with TRBD2 identical over 7 bases. Trimming cost V 0 bases and J 5 bases; bases outside gene matches: 6. The CDR3 runs 15 residues. The germline CDR1 and CDR2 sequences are WNHNN and SYGVQD (reference sequence). The CDR3 region is CASSESAGDRETQYF. The CDR3 DNA is TGCGCCAGCAGTGAGTCGGCGGGGGATCGGGAGACCCAGTACTTC.

V gene TRBV6-2 or TRBV6-3 combines with J gene TRBJ2-5; D unclear. Trimming left V 6 bases short and J 5 bases short, with 13 bases between. This CDR3 contains 13 residues. Germline-derived CDR1 and CDR2 are MNHEY and SVGEGT. The CDR3 nucleotides are TGTGCCAGCAGCCCTATAACTCGGGAGACCCAGTACTTC. Translated, it gives CASSPITRETQYF.

In regard to this clonotype: One end of the junction is discordant with germline, which a read error may explain. DNA of the CDR3: TGCGCCACCAGCTCTGGGAATTCCTACGAGCAGTACTTC. Its protein product is CATSSGNSYEQYF. The chain recombines TRBV5-1 with TRBJ2-7; the D is unclear. CDR3 size: 13 residues. In germline, CDR1 is SGHRS, CDR2 YFSETQ. The variable domain in full, with the rest retrieved from reference TRBV5-1 and TRBJ2-7, is KAGVTQTPRYLIKTRGQQVTLSCSPISGHRSVSWYQQTPGQGLQFLFEYFSETQRNKGNFPGRFSGRQFSNSRSEMNVSTLELGDSALYLCATSSGNSYEQYFGPGTRLTVT.

The chain links TRBV9 to TRBJ2-7; 9 bases agree with TRBD2. Germline V gives CDR1 SGDLS, CDR2 YYNGEE. The CDR3 loop spans 15 amino acids. V was clipped by 4 bases and J by 0 bases; unmatched bases: 5. In DNA, the CDR3 is TGTGCCAGCAGCCAGCGGGAGGAGAGCTCCTACGAGCAGTACTTC. Amino acid sequence: CASSQREESSYEQYF.

The rearrangement links TRBV5-6 to TRBJ2-7; D remains unclear. The CDR3 runs 12 residues. Trimming pared 3 bases from V and 2 bases from J, leaving 6 bases between. Germline CDR1 and CDR2: SGHDT and YYEEEE. CDR3 protein: CASSSHPYEQYF. CDR3 DNA sequence: TGTGCCAGCAGCTCCCACCCCTACGAGCAGTACTTC. Together with reference TRBV5-6 and TRBJ2-7, the CDR3 gives the full variable domain: DAGVTQSPTHLIKTRGQQVTLRCSPKSGHDTVSWYQQALGQGPQFIFQYYEEEERQRGNFPDRFSGHQFPNYSSELNVNALLLGDSALYLCASSSHPYEQYFGPGTRLTVT.

This clonotype has more than one count but fewer than ten. The chain recombines TRBV2 with TRBJ2-5, with 8 bases fitting TRBD2. CDR1 is SNHLY, CDR2 FYNNEI, per germline. This CDR3 comprises 14 residues. V shed 10 bases, J shed 2 bases, and the junction held 9 bases outside the gene matches. The CDR3 region has the DNA TGTGCCACCAACGGGGGGGTGGGTCAAGAGACCCAGTACTTC. It codes for CATNGGVGQETQYF.

This clonotype was counted a few times. V and J are TRBV7-8 and TRBJ2-3, with D possibly matching TRBD2 (5 bases). This CDR3 contains 15 residues. V gave up 5 bases and J gave up 5 bases, with 17 bases separating them. Per germline, CDR1 SGHVS and CDR2 FQNEAQ. The CDR3 protein is CASSPTDYPKDTQYF. CDR3 nucleotide sequence: TGTGCCAGCAGCCCGACCGACTACCCTAAAGATACGCAGTATTTT.

V usage is TRBV4-3 and J usage is TRBJ2-6; 9 bases match TRBD1. V shed 2 bases, J shed 1 base, and the junction held 6 bases outside the gene matches. The length of the CDR3 is 18 residues. Germline CDR1 and CDR2: LGHNA and YSLEER. CDR3 residues: CASSQQGQGGSGANVLTF. CDR3 nucleotides: TGCGCCAGCAGCCAACAGGGACAGGGTGGGTCTGGGGCCAACGTCCTGACTTTC.

There are many counts of this clonotype. The rearrangement links TRBV7-8 to TRBJ2-3; D not certain. The CDR3 extends over 12 amino acids. Germline V CDR1 and CDR2: SGHVS, FQNEAQ. Trimming removed 5 bases from V and 9 bases from J, with 12 bases in between. The CDR3 loop is CASSIPQATQYF. In DNA form, the CDR3 reads TGTGCCAGCAGCATCCCGCAGGCCACGCAGTATTTT.

This clonotype has a count of ten or more. V gene TRBV7-9 combines with J gene TRBJ1-2, with unresolved D. V dropped 4 bases and J dropped 0 bases, with 18 bases sitting between them. The CDR3 length is 17 residues. The germline CDR1 and CDR2 sequences are SEHNR and FQNEAQ (reference sequence). CDR3 amino acids: CASSYRTVEVSNYGYTF. The CDR3 nucleotides are TGTGCCAGCAGCTACCGGACTGTTGAGGTTTCTAACTATGGCTACACCTTC.

This clonotype was observed at least ten times. This rearrangement joins TRBV7-3 to TRBJ2-1, with 13 nucleotides matching TRBD2. CDR1 and CDR2 from the germline V gene are SGHTA and FQGTGA. Losses at the gene ends were 2 bases for V and 7 bases for J; bases not matched to a gene: 8. The CDR3 length is 17 residues. CDR3 loop: CASSLDQGLAGVNEQFF. Written as DNA, the CDR3 is TGTGCCAGCAGCTTAGACCAAGGACTAGCGGGAGTGAATGAGCAGTTCTTC.

Many counts were recorded for this clonotype. The chain has TRBV19 and TRBJ2-2; TRBD1 is a possible D gene (5 bases). The length of the CDR3 is 13 residues. V was cut by 6 bases and J by 1 base, with 6 bases left in between. The germline gives CDR1 LNHDA, CDR2 SQIVND (reference sequence). The CDR3 loop reads CASRQVNTGELFF. In nucleotides, the CDR3 is TGTGCCAGTAGACAGGTGAACACCGGGGAGCTGTTTTTT.

The V call is TRBV25-1, the J call TRBJ2-3, with D possibly TRBD2 on 6 matching bases. This CDR3 has 12 amino acids. In germline, CDR1 is MGHDK, CDR2 SYGVNS. The V and J ends lost 7 bases and 6 bases respectively, with 11 bases between them. The DNA of the CDR3 is TGTGCCAGCAAGGGGAGGACCGATACGCAGTATTTT. Translating gives CASKGRTDTQYF.

The chain carries TRBV3-1 and TRBJ2-4; D gene unclear. Germline loops: CDR1 LGHDT, CDR2 YNNKEL (reference sequence). V lost 0 bases and J 7 bases, leaving 10 bases between the germline ends. The CDR3 runs to 14 residues. The CDR3 DNA reads as TGTGCCAGCAGCCAAGATACGTTCCATAACATTCAGTACTTC. Translation gives CASSQDTFHNIQYF.

This clonotype occurred a few times. This chain connects TRBV29-1 to TRBJ1-2; D ambiguous. V lost 4 bases, J lost 3 bases, and 9 bases lay in between. The CDR3 runs to 12 residues. Germline V gene lookup returns CDR1 SQVTM and CDR2 ANQGSEA. CDR3 protein: CSVGDTDYGYTF. CDR3 in DNA: TGCAGCGTTGGAGACACGGACTATGGCTACACCTTC. The whole variable domain, filled in from reference TRBV29-1 and TRBJ1-2, reads SAVISQKPSRDICQRGTSLTIQCQVDSQVTMMFWYRQQPGQSLTLIATANQGSEATYESGFVIDKFPISRPNLTFSTLTVSNMSPEDSSIYLCSVGDTDYGYTFGSGTRLTVV.

In this sample, this clonotype turned up a few times. The CDR3 sequence: CSAREPPGTAAFF. The CDR3 nucleotides read TGCAGTGCTAGAGAACCCCCCGGGACAGCCGCTTTCTTT. The chain carries TRBV20-1 and TRBJ1-1, with 7 bases lining up with TRBD1. Germline CDR1 reads DFQATT; CDR2 reads SNEGSKA (reference sequence). This CDR3 region has 13 residues. Trimming removed 0 bases from V and 11 bases from J; junction bases left unmatched: 9.